This record covers a single T cell receptor (beta chain). This sample was included in a study of control samples from healthy donors and cancer patients. TCRdb's copy holds only in-frame clones and misses some; the assay was immunoSEQ multiplex PCR. This table holds 400,000 to 450,000 clones, around nine tenths found once. The CDR3 is made up of 19 amino acids. V dropped 2 bases and J dropped 1; count of bases not matched to a gene: 11. CDR1 and CDR2 (germline): MNHEY, SVGEGT. The V call is TRBV6-2 or TRBV6-3, the J call TRBJ2-3; 11 nucleotides match TRBD2. The receptor comes from a man aged 35-49 years with head and neck cancer. The specimen was PBMCs. This CDR3 reads CASSYALPQTSGGTDTQYF. The CDR3 nucleotides read TGTGCCAGCAGTTACGCCCTACCCCAGACTAGCGGGGGCACAGATACGCAGTATTTT.